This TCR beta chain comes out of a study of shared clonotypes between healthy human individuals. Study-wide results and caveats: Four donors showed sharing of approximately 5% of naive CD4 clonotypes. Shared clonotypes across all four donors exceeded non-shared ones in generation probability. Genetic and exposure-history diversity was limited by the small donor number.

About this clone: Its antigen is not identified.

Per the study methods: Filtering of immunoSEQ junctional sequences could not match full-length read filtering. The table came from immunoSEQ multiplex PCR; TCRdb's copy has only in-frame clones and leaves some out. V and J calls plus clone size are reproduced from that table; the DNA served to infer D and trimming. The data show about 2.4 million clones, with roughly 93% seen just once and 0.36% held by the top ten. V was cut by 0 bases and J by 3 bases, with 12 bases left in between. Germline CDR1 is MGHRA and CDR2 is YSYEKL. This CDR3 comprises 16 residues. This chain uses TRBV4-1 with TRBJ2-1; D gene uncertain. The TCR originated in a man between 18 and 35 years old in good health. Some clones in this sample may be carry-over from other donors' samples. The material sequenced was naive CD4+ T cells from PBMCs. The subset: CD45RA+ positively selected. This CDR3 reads CASSQDPATSYNEQFF. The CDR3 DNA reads TGCGCCAGCAGCCAAGATCCTGCTACCAGCTACAATGAGCAGTTCTTC.